These T cell receptor beta chains were read from a single sample in a study of blood T cell repertoires in COVID-19. Using immunoSEQ multiplex PCR, the repertoire was profiled, and TCRdb retains in-frame clones only, with some absent. The sample holds about 30,000 clones; 80% to 90% are singletons and the top ten take 20% to 30%. The sequencing input was peripheral blood. The receptors derive from a human donor in a cohort sampled during active COVID-19. CDR3s include the opening cysteine and the closing phenylalanine or tryptophan. D genes are given only for firm matches.

CDR3 length: 15
V gene: TRBV5-6
D gene: TRBD1
J gene: TRBJ2-7
CDR3 protein: CASSLGQGASYEQYF
CDR3 DNA: TGTGCCAGCAGCTTGGGCCAGGGGGCCTCCTACGAGCAGTACTTC

CDR3 length: 15
V gene: TRBV18
D gene: TRBD1
J gene: TRBJ1-6
CDR3 protein: CASSPGGDSNSPLHF
CDR3 DNA: TGTGCCAGCTCACCGGGTGGGGACAGTAATTCACCCCTCCACTTT

CDR3 length: 11
V gene: TRBV30
D gene: .
J gene: TRBJ2-1
CDR3 protein: CAWRPGNEQFF
CDR3 DNA: TGTGCCTGGAGGCCGGGGAATGAGCAGTTCTTC

CDR3 length: 14
V gene: TRBV10-3
D gene: TRBD1
J gene: TRBJ1-6
CDR3 protein: CAIRQGAAGSPLHF
CDR3 DNA: TGTGCCATCAGGCAGGGGGCCGCGGGTTCACCCCTCCACTTT

CDR3 length: 16
V gene: TRBV13
D gene: .
J gene: TRBJ2-1
CDR3 protein: CASSPPRKGAYNEQFF
CDR3 DNA: TGTGCCAGCAGCCCGCCCCGGAAGGGGGCCTACAATGAGCAGTTCTTC

CDR3 length: 13
V gene: TRBV7-9
D gene: .
J gene: TRBJ2-7
CDR3 protein: CASSYQGLGEQYF
CDR3 DNA: TGTGCCAGCAGCTACCAGGGGCTAGGCGAGCAGTACTTC

CDR3 length: 16
V gene: TRBV11-3
D gene: TRBD2
J gene: TRBJ2-1
CDR3 protein: CASSKGLAGGPYEQFF
CDR3 DNA: TGTGCCAGCAGCAAGGGACTAGCGGGGGGACCCTATGAGCAGTTCTTC

CDR3 length: 18
V gene: TRBV1
D gene: .
J gene: TRBJ2-7
CDR3 protein: CTSSQEGSSERTRYEQYF
CDR3 DNA: TGCACCAGCAGCCAAGAAGGTTCGTCAGAGAGGACTAGGTACGAGCAGTACTTC

CDR3 length: 16
V gene: TRBV30
D gene: .
J gene: TRBJ1-3
CDR3 protein: CAWSVMSGVVGNTIYF
CDR3 DNA: TGTGCCTGGAGTGTGATGTCAGGGGTAGTAGGAAACACCATATATTTT

CDR3 length: 17
V gene: TRBV6-4
D gene: TRBD2
J gene: TRBJ2-5
CDR3 protein: CASSENRRGALEETQYF
CDR3 DNA: TGTGCCAGCAGTGAAAATCGGCGGGGGGCGTTAGAGGAGACCCAGTACTTC

CDR3 length: 14
V gene: TRBV19
D gene: .
J gene: TRBJ2-3
CDR3 protein: CASSIGADTDTQYF
CDR3 DNA: TGTGCCAGTAGTATTGGGGCAGACACAGATACGCAGTATTTT

CDR3 length: 14
V gene: TRBV7-8
D gene: TRBD1
J gene: TRBJ1-5
CDR3 protein: CASIPGQGIQPQHF
CDR3 DNA: TGTGCCAGCATCCCTGGACAGGGGATTCAGCCCCAGCATTTT

CDR3 length: 15
V gene: TRBV30
D gene: TRBD1
J gene: TRBJ1-1
CDR3 protein: CAWGLMGQRNTEAFF
CDR3 DNA: TGTGCCTGGGGATTGATGGGACAGAGGAACACTGAAGCTTTCTTT

CDR3 length: 13
V gene: TRBV6-5
D gene: .
J gene: TRBJ1-1
CDR3 protein: CASGWGQGTEAFF
CDR3 DNA: TGTGCCAGCGGTTGGGGCCAGGGCACTGAAGCTTTCTTT

CDR3 length: 17
V gene: TRBV10-2
D gene: .
J gene: TRBJ2-2
CDR3 protein: CASSESSTGANTGELFF
CDR3 DNA: TGCGCCAGCAGTGAGTCGTCAACAGGCGCCAACACCGGGGAGCTGTTTTTT

CDR3 length: 15
V gene: TRBV15
D gene: TRBD1
J gene: TRBJ2-7
CDR3 protein: CATSRDRDRGYEQYF
CDR3 DNA: TGTGCCACCAGCAGAGATCGAGACAGGGGCTACGAGCAGTACTTC

CDR3 length: 14
V gene: TRBV5-1
D gene: .
J gene: TRBJ2-2
CDR3 protein: CASSLASSPGELFF
CDR3 DNA: TGCGCCAGCAGCTTGGCGTCTAGCCCCGGGGAGCTGTTTTTT

CDR3 length: 18
V gene: TRBV5-5
D gene: TRBD1
J gene: TRBJ1-6
CDR3 protein: CASSSDRQGPTFNSPLHF
CDR3 DNA: TGTGCCAGCAGCTCAGATAGACAGGGACCTACCTTTAATTCACCCCTCCACTTT

CDR3 length: 14
V gene: TRBV7-8
D gene: .
J gene: TRBJ1-6
CDR3 protein: CASSLDRYNSPLHF
CDR3 DNA: TGTGCCAGCAGCCTAGACAGATATAATTCACCCCTCCACTTT

CDR3 length: 14
V gene: TRBV7-3
D gene: TRBD2
J gene: TRBJ2-5
CDR3 protein: CASSISGAQETQYF
CDR3 DNA: TGTGCCAGCAGCATTAGCGGGGCGCAAGAGACCCAGTACTTC